Shown below are 21 T cell receptor beta chains from a single sample sequenced in a study of blood T cell repertoires in COVID-19. The method was immunoSEQ multiplex PCR; TCRdb's version includes in-frame clones alone and lacks a portion of them. The table shows around 55,000 clones, with approximately 90% occurring only once. The sample comprised peripheral blood. Source of these receptors: a man in his forties or fifties with COVID-19, enrolled during active disease.

The chain combines TRBV28 with TRBJ1-1; D possibly corresponds to TRBD1 (5 bases). Trimming left V 6 bases short and J 6 bases short, with 17 bases between. The CDR3 spans 14 residues. Germline assignment: CDR1 MDHEN and CDR2 SYDVKM. The CDR3 region is CASRPDITGAEAFF. For the CDR3, the DNA is TGTGCCAGCAGACCCGACATAACAGGCGCTGAAGCTTTCTTT.

The chain carries TRBV28 and TRBJ2-1; 7 nucleotides match TRBD1. The CDR3 sequence is 15 residues long. Germline V gives CDR1 MDHEN, CDR2 SYDVKM. Trimming removed 5 bases from V and 0 bases from J; junction bases left unmatched: 4. CDR3 nucleotide sequence: TGTGCCAGCAGTATCCCAGGGGGCTCCTACAATGAGCAGTTCTTC. Protein: CASSIPGGSYNEQFF.

V and J are TRBV7-6 and TRBJ2-3; weak D call: TRBD2 (6 bases). Trimming cost V 2 bases and J 2 bases, with 17 bases left between them. CDR3 length equals 17 residues. Germline assignment: CDR1 SGHVS and CDR2 FNYEAQ. The CDR3 region has the DNA TGTGCCAGCAGCTTAAACGGGAGACAGATCACCACAGATACGCAGTATTTT. This sequence encodes CASSLNGRQITTDTQYF.

This clone was seen only once. The chain employs TRBV28 and TRBJ1-1; 10 bases map to TRBD1. Unmatched junction bases numbered 7, after V lost 7 bases and J lost 2 bases. The CDR3 sequence is 15 residues long. Per the germline V gene, CDR1 is MDHEN and CDR2 is SYDVKM. DNA for the CDR3: TGTGCCAGCAAGCCGGGACAGGGGCTAAACACTGAAGCTTTCTTT. As protein: CASKPGQGLNTEAFF.

The chain uses TRBV4-1 and TRBJ2-5; possible D gene TRBD1, 6 bases. Trimming shortened V by 0 bases and J by 2 bases, and 10 bases separated the two germline ends. The CDR3 spans 15 residues. The germline gives CDR1 MGHRA, CDR2 YSYEKL. CDR3 in amino acids: CASSQDSTGQETQYF. The CDR3 coding sequence is TGCGCCAGCAGCCAAGATAGTACAGGGCAAGAGACCCAGTACTTC.

The chain is built from TRBV19 and TRBJ1-1; D gene uncertain. Germline CDR1 and CDR2: LNHDA and SQIVND (reference sequence). The CDR3 consists of 15 residues. V lost 5 bases to trimming and J lost 1 base, with 14 bases between them. CDR3 amino acids: CASSETVGRNTEAFF. Here the CDR3 DNA reads TGTGCCAGTAGTGAAACAGTGGGCCGGAACACTGAAGCTTTCTTT.

For this clone: This same CDR3 is encoded by further DNA sequences in the sample. V gene TRBV11-2 combines with J gene TRBJ2-7, with D unclear. The germline gives CDR1 SGHAT, CDR2 FQNNGV. CDR3 size: 11 residues. The V end was cut by 4 bases, the J end by 2 bases, with 3 bases between. Here the CDR3 DNA reads TGTGCCAGCAGCTCTACCTACGAGCAGTACTTC. Encoded protein: CASSSTYEQYF. The whole variable domain, remainder taken from reference TRBV11-2 and TRBJ2-7, is EAGVAQSPRYKIIEKRQSVAFWCNPISGHATLYWYQQILGQGPKLLIQFQNNGVVDDSQLPKDRFSAERLKGVDSTLKIQPAKLEDSAVYLCASSSTYEQYFGPGTRLTVT.

This clone was found once. J is TRBJ2-7 and V is TRBV12-3 or TRBV12-4; 15 bases line up with TRBD2. V was pared by 8 bases and J by 4 bases, with 0 bases of the junction left unmatched. The CDR3 contains 13 residues. CDR3 protein: CASGTSGRYEQYF. DNA of the CDR3: TGTGCCAGCGGGACTAGCGGGAGGTACGAGCAGTACTTC.

The CDR3: CASSATATNEKLFF. For the CDR3, the DNA is TGTGCCAGCAGTGCGACAGCAACTAATGAAAAACTGTTTTTT. This chain connects TRBV6-2 or TRBV6-3 to TRBJ1-4; maybe TRBD1 (5 bases). The CDR3 contains 14 residues. V lost 5 bases to trimming and J lost 0 bases, with 7 bases between them. Germline V gives CDR1 MNHEY, CDR2 SVGEGT.

The chain couples TRBV10-3 to TRBJ2-5; the match to TRBD2 covers 14 bases. The germline CDR1 and CDR2 sequences are ENHRY and SYGVKD. With V trimmed by 5 bases and J by 0 bases, 11 bases remained unmatched. This CDR3 comprises 19 residues. The CDR3 reads CAISPGLAGGWGYQETQYF. In DNA, the CDR3 is TGTGCCATCAGTCCAGGACTAGCGGGAGGCTGGGGGTACCAAGAGACCCAGTACTTC.

This clone came up a few times. The chain has TRBV6-5 and TRBJ1-2, with D perhaps matching TRBD1 (6 bases). V gave up 6 bases and J gave up 6 bases, with 14 bases separating them. The CDR3 is made up of 13 amino acids. The germline CDR1 and CDR2 sequences are MNHEY and SVGAGI. CDR3 DNA sequence: TGTGCCAGCAGCTCCACAGGGTCAAATGGCTACACCTTC. Translation: CASSSTGSNGYTF.

V and J are TRBV19 and TRBJ2-3; TRBD2 is a possible D gene (6 bases). There are 13 residues in the CDR3. The germline V gene has CDR1 LNHDA and CDR2 SQIVND (reference sequence). Trimming cost V 6 bases and J 2 bases, with 9 bases left between them. The CDR3 reads CASRGGTTDTQYF. The CDR3 DNA reads TGTGCCAGTAGGGGCGGGACCACAGATACGCAGTATTTT. The full variable domain, its missing parts supplied by reference TRBV19 and TRBJ2-3, is DGGITQSPKYLFRKEGQNVTLSCEQNLNHDAMYWYRQDPGQGLRLIYYSQIVNDFQKGDIAEGYSVSREKKESFPLTVTSAQKNPTAFYLCASRGGTTDTQYFGPGTRLTVL.

This clone was seen just once. The chain couples TRBV28 to TRBJ1-5; 7 bases align to TRBD1. This CDR3 region has 15 residues. Germline lookup yields CDR1 MDHEN and CDR2 SYDVKM. The junction had 7 bases not matched to a gene; V was cut back by 2 bases and J by 6 bases. The CDR3 DNA reads TGTGCCAGCAGTTTACTAGACAGGGCGTCTCAGCCCCAGCATTTT. It codes for CASSLLDRASQPQHF.

This chain joins TRBV4-1 and TRBJ1-5; D gene uncertain. Germline-derived CDR1 and CDR2 are MGHRA and YSYEKL. Trimming stripped 1 base from V and 7 bases from J, with 11 bases between. This CDR3 contains 14 residues. This chain's CDR3 is CASSQVAVAQPQHF. For the CDR3, the DNA is TGCGCCAGCAGCCAAGTAGCGGTGGCGCAGCCCCAGCATTTT.

The chain couples TRBV4-1 to TRBJ2-3; D perhaps matches TRBD1 (5 bases). Trimming left V 1 base short and J 5 bases short, with 25 bases between. This CDR3 has 19 amino acids. The germline gives CDR1 MGHRA, CDR2 YSYEKL. The DNA for the CDR3 is TGCGCCAGCAGCCAAGGGCCTCAGGGTCAGAAGACTTTGGGAGATACGCAGTATTTT. It codes for CASSQGPQGQKTLGDTQYF.

This clone was counted a single time. V usage is TRBV5-6 and J usage is TRBJ1-2; maybe TRBD1 (6 bases). The V gene's germline CDR1 is SGHDT and CDR2 YYEEEE. The CDR3 contains 14 residues. Trimming pared 4 bases from V and 3 bases from J, leaving 13 bases between. CDR3 sequence (DNA): TGTGCCAGCAGCGCCCACAGGGTAGACTATGGCTACACCTTC. Its translation: CASSAHRVDYGYTF.

The chain links TRBV12-3 or TRBV12-4 to TRBJ1-1, with no clear D. V was shortened by 6 bases and J by 3 bases, with 8 bases between the two germline ends. This CDR3 region has 12 residues. The CDR3 coding sequence is TGTGCCAGCAGATCATTAGACACTGAAGCTTTCTTT. The encoded protein is CASRSLDTEAFF.

The DNA of the CDR3 is TGTGCCAGTAGTATAGTTCCAGGACAAGGGGAGCTGTTTTTT. It encodes CASSIVPGQGELFF. The chain couples TRBV19 to TRBJ2-2; maybe TRBD1 (5 bases). The V gene lost 1 base and the J gene lost 8 bases, with 11 bases spanning the gap. CDR3 length: 14 residues. The germline V gene encodes CDR1 LNHDA and CDR2 SQIVND (reference sequence).

The CDR3 DNA sequence: TGTGCCAGCAGCCGACAGGGGTACGAGCAGTACTTC. Translated, it gives CASSRQGYEQYF. The V gene is TRBV3-1 (or the pseudogene TRBV3-2), the J gene TRBJ2-7; 8 nucleotides agree with TRBD1. Germline assignment: CDR1 LGHDT and CDR2 YNNKEL (reference sequence). This CDR3 is 12 amino acids long. Trimming cost V 4 bases and J 4 bases; bases outside gene matches: 0.

The chain recombines TRBV5-6 with TRBJ1-1; 8 bases are shared with TRBD1. CDR1 and CDR2 from the germline V gene are SGHDT and YYEEEE. The CDR3 loop spans 12 amino acids. Trimming took 1 base from V and 11 from J; bases not matched to a gene: 4. CDR3 sequence reads: CASSLTGGLAFF. The DNA of the CDR3 is TGTGCCAGCAGCTTGACAGGGGGTCTTGCTTTCTTT.

With regard to this clone: This sample includes further DNA sequences coding for the same CDR3. This chain links TRBV5-1 with TRBJ1-2; D is unclear. The germline gives CDR1 SGHRS, CDR2 YFSETQ. The CDR3 covers 13 residues. Trimming shortened V by 0 bases and J by 2 bases, and 5 bases separated the two germline ends. The CDR3 protein is CASSLGANYGYTF. In nucleotides, the CDR3 is TGCGCCAGCAGCTTGGGGGCAAACTATGGCTACACCTTC.